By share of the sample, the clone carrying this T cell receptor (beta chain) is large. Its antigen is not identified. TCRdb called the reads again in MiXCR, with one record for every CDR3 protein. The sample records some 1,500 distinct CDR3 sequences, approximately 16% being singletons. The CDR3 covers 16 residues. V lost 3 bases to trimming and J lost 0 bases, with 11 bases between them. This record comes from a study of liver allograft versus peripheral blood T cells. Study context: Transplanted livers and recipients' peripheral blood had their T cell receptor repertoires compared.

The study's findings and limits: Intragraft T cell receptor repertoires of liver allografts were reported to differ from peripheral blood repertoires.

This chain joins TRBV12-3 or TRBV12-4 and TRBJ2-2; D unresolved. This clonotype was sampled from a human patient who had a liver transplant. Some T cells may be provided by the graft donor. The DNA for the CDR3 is TGTGCCAGCAGTTTGGGATATACCGCGAACACCGGGGAGCTGTTTTTT. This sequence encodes CASSLGYTANTGELFF.